Reported below is one TCR beta chain. Antigen: not known. Quantitative 5'-RACE with molecular barcodes produced the TCR beta libraries. Using its own MiXCR run on the 5' RACE reads, TCRdb lists one record per CDR3 protein. Altogether 700,000 or so distinct CDR3 sequences are present, 19% being singletons, with the ten largest covering around a fifth. The data originate from a study of CD8 T cells in ankylosing spondylitis. Study-wide points: From matched ankylosing spondylitis synovial fluid, disease-linked clones were reportedly recovered at significantly enriched levels. Certain motif variants had earlier been reported in reactive arthritis synovial fluid and blood. One TCR beta motif, made up of fewer than 10 highly homologous variants, appeared characteristic of ankylosing spondylitis blood.

The clonotype originates from a male donor with ankylosing spondylitis. Sequencing used blood, either unsorted or a sorted T cell fraction (not recorded which).

CDR3 sequence: CSASHLAASGKETQYF. Here the CDR3 DNA reads TGCAGTGCTAGTCATCTCGCGGCTAGCGGGAAAGAGACCCAGTACTTC. V gene TRBV20-1 combines with J gene TRBJ2-5; TRBD2 matches at 9 bases. Germline assignment: CDR1 DFQATT and CDR2 SNEGSKA (reference sequence). This CDR3 region has 16 residues. J lost 3 bases, V lost 3 bases, and 11 bases had no gene match.